A single sample gave rise to the 18 T cell receptor beta chains below, sequenced in a study of beta chain features in type 1 diabetes. Study results and caveats: Significant though moderate, a shortening of TCRB CDR3s appeared in all four CD4+ subsets of Type 1 diabetes patients.

Reverse transcription of all isolated RNA meant that expressed TCRB transcripts were sequenced. The assay was immunoSEQ multiplex PCR, and TCRdb's table has in-frame clones only and misses some. The sample shows around 180,000 clones, about 8% of them seen only once. Their recognized antigens are unknown. Sequencing was carried out using central memory CD4+ T cells from blood. These receptors all come from a woman in her 40s with type 1 diabetes.

This clone has ten or more counts. J is TRBJ2-2 and V is TRBV10-3; D perhaps matches TRBD1 (6 bases). The CDR3 runs to 15 residues. Looked up from germline, CDR1 is ENHRY and CDR2 is SYGVKD. The germline V and J ends were trimmed by 6 bases and 0 bases, with 11 bases remaining between them. The CDR3 DNA follows: TGTGCCATCAGACCCGGACAGACGAACACCGGGGAGCTGTTTTTT. Protein sequence: CAIRPGQTNTGELFF.

The chain combines TRBV4-3 with TRBJ2-7; 7 bases fit TRBD2. The CDR3 runs 13 residues. Looked up from germline, CDR1 is LGHNA and CDR2 is YSLEER. After removal of 4 bases from V and 4 bases from J, the junction contained 4 bases not matched to a gene. Here the CDR3 reads CASSLWGGYEQYF. The CDR3 DNA follows: TGCGCCAGCAGCCTATGGGGGGGATACGAGCAGTACTTC.

Note on this clone: Distinct nucleotide sequences in the sample also encode this CDR3. The gene calls are TRBV5-1 and TRBJ2-3, with a tentative D call TRBD1 (6 bases). The CDR3 sequence is 15 residues long. CDR1 is SGHRS and CDR2 is YFSETQ in the germline V gene. Deletions cut 4 bases from V and 0 bases from J, with 12 bases between. DNA of the CDR3: TGCGCCAGCAGCCCCTTACAGGGTAGCACAGATACGCAGTATTTT. It specifies CASSPLQGSTDTQYF.

CDR3 sequence: CSASGSYTEAFF. The DNA of the CDR3 is TGCAGCGCTTCGGGGTCTTACACTGAAGCTTTCTTT. The chain is built from TRBV29-1 and TRBJ1-1; D uncertain. CDR1 is SQVTM, CDR2 ANQGSEA, per germline. The germline V and J ends were trimmed by 7 bases and 3 bases, with 12 bases remaining between them. This CDR3 has 12 amino acids.

This clone was detected only a few times. The chain is built from TRBV7-9 and TRBJ2-3, with 9 nucleotides matching TRBD2. The V segment lost 0 bases and the J segment 7 bases; nucleotides outside the gene matches: 8. In germline, CDR1 is SEHNR, CDR2 FQNEAQ (reference sequence). The CDR3 loop spans 16 amino acids. In DNA, the CDR3 is TGTGCCAGCAGCTTAGCGCCTGGACTAGCGAGGCATACGCAGTATTTT. Amino acid sequence: CASSLAPGLARHTQYF.

This chain links TRBV5-8 with TRBJ1-2, with TRBD1 matching 7 bases. Germline V CDR1 and CDR2: SGHTS, YDEGEE. J gave up 4 bases and V 4 bases, and 10 bases lay outside the gene matches. The CDR3 has 15 amino acids. This chain's CDR3 is CASSLLQGLGYGYTF. CDR3 nucleotide sequence: TGTGCCAGCAGCCTGTTACAGGGGCTTGGCTATGGCTACACCTTC. Combining the CDR3 with reference TRBV5-8 and TRBJ1-2 gives the whole variable domain EAGVTQSPTHLIKTRGQQATLRCSPISGHTSVYWYQQALGLGLQFLLWYDEGEERNRGNFPPRFSGRQFPNYSSELNVNALELEDSALYLCASSLLQGLGYGYTFGSGTRLTVV.

This clone was recorded a few times. This chain uses TRBV2 with TRBJ1-2; maybe TRBD1 (5 bases). This CDR3 spans 12 amino acids. Germline V lookup: CDR1 SNHLY, CDR2 FYNNEI. The V gene lost 8 bases and the J gene lost 7 bases, with 14 bases spanning the gap. The CDR3 here is CASRVGGSGYTF. For the CDR3, the DNA is TGTGCCAGCCGGGTTGGGGGGAGTGGCTACACCTTC. Full variable domain (missing parts from reference TRBV2 and TRBJ1-2): EPEVTQTPSHQVTQMGQEVILRCVPISNHLYFYWYRQILGQKVEFLVSFYNNEISEKSEIFDDQFSVERPDGSNFTLKIRSTKLEDSAMYFCASRVGGSGYTFGSGTRLTVV.

This clone was observed once. J is TRBJ1-4 and V is TRBV28; D might be TRBD1 (6 bases). V was clipped by 5 bases and J by 8 bases, with 18 bases between them. CDR3 size: 15 residues. The V gene's germline CDR1 is MDHEN and CDR2 SYDVKM. The CDR3 sequence is CASSMSRKGEEKLFF. The CDR3 DNA is TGTGCCAGCAGTATGTCTCGCAAGGGGGAGGAAAAACTGTTTTTT.

This clone has a handful of counts. The chain carries TRBV28 and TRBJ2-3, with D maybe TRBD1 (6 bases). Per germline, CDR1 MDHEN and CDR2 SYDVKM. V was trimmed by 3 bases and J by 2 bases, leaving 12 bases between them. The CDR3 totals 15 residues. CDR3 loop: CASSFATGFTDTQYF. The CDR3 nucleotides are TGTGCCAGCAGTTTCGCGACAGGATTCACAGATACGCAGTATTTT.

This clone was counted between two and nine times. The V call is TRBV9, the J call TRBJ1-2, with a tentative D call TRBD1 (5 bases). V lost 3 bases and J 3 bases, leaving 6 bases between the germline ends. CDR1 is SGDLS and CDR2 is YYNGEE in the germline V gene. The length of the CDR3 is 12 residues. The CDR3 is CASSATDYGYTF. The CDR3 coding sequence is TGTGCCAGCAGCGCGACAGACTATGGCTACACCTTC.

This clone was observed a few times. The V gene is TRBV28, the J gene TRBJ2-7, with D possibly matching TRBD1 (6 bases). The CDR3 has 14 residues. Germline assignment: CDR1 MDHEN and CDR2 SYDVKM. V lost 5 bases and J 5 bases, leaving 16 bases between the germline ends. CDR3 sequence: CASSPTGIQDEQYF. In DNA, the CDR3 is TGTGCCAGCAGTCCCACAGGGATCCAGGACGAGCAGTACTTC.

As to this clone: This sample also contains other DNA sequences that code for the same CDR3. The V and J genes are TRBV7-7 and TRBJ2-1, with TRBD1 matching 10 bases. This CDR3 region has 15 residues. The germline V gene encodes CDR1 SSHAT and CDR2 FNYEAQ (reference sequence). Trimming at V came to 4 bases and at J to 2 bases, leaving 2 bases not matched to a gene. Written as DNA, the CDR3 is TGTGCCAGCAGCTCCGGGACAGGGGCCTACAATGAGCAGTTCTTC. Encoded protein: CASSSGTGAYNEQFF.

This clone was recorded a few times. The J gene is TRBJ1-1, the V gene TRBV7-3; D gene ambiguous. The CDR3 extends over 11 amino acids. V was trimmed by 3 bases and J by 4 bases, leaving 3 bases between them. Germline CDR1 is SGHTA and CDR2 is FQGTGA. The CDR3 region is CASSLSTEAFF. The CDR3 DNA reads as TGTGCCAGCAGCTTGAGCACTGAAGCTTTCTTT.

The sample holds many counts of this clone. V gene TRBV6-5 combines with J gene TRBJ2-7, with 9 bases identical to TRBD1. Germline lookup yields CDR1 MNHEY and CDR2 SVGAGI. The CDR3 consists of 14 residues. Losses at the gene ends were 0 bases for V and 4 bases for J; bases not matched to a gene: 1. The CDR3: CASSYSGQGYEQYF. The CDR3 nucleotides are TGTGCCAGCAGTTACTCGGGACAGGGATACGAGCAGTACTTC.

This clone was seen a few times. V usage is TRBV2 and J usage is TRBJ2-7; 10 bases fit TRBD1. Germline CDR1 SNHLY, CDR2 FYNNEI. J gave up 5 bases and V 5 bases, and 6 bases lay outside the gene matches. The CDR3 has 14 amino acids. The CDR3 DNA sequence: TGTGCCAGCAGTCCCGACAGGGGGCGAAACGAGCAGTACTTC. Translation gives CASSPDRGRNEQYF.

In this sample, this clone turned up a few times. The chain uses TRBV18 and TRBJ1-2; D remains unclear. V shed 3 bases and J shed 7 bases, with 18 bases lying between them. The CDR3 loop spans 15 amino acids. Germline V gives CDR1 KGHSH, CDR2 LQKENI. The CDR3 DNA reads TGTGCCAGCTCACCCTGGGGTGAGGAGGTACGTGGCTACACCTTC. It specifies CASSPWGEEVRGYTF.

The chain is built from TRBV5-1 and TRBJ2-5; the match to TRBD2 covers 10 bases. CDR3 length: 16 residues. Germline V gene lookup returns CDR1 SGHRS and CDR2 YFSETQ. The V gene end was trimmed by 5 bases and the J gene end by 2 bases; junction bases not matched to a gene: 9. CDR3 amino acids: CASSFSGGIRQETQYF. The DNA of the CDR3 is TGCGCCAGCAGTTTTAGCGGGGGGATCAGACAAGAGACCCAGTACTTC. The full variable domain, with the rest looked up from reference TRBV5-1 and TRBJ2-5, is KAGVTQTPRYLIKTRGQQVTLSCSPISGHRSVSWYQQTPGQGLQFLFEYFSETQRNKGNFPGRFSGRQFSNSRSEMNVSTLELGDSALYLCASSFSGGIRQETQYFGPGTRLLVL.

This clone was detected only a few times. The chain is built from TRBV5-1 and TRBJ2-6, with TRBD2 matching 7 bases. CDR3 length: 14 amino acids. Germline-derived CDR1 and CDR2 are SGHRS and YFSETQ. Trimming at V came to 4 bases and at J to 2 bases, leaving 0 bases not matched to a gene. CDR3 DNA: TGCGCCAGCAGCCGGGAGGCTGGGGCCAACGTCCTGACTTTC. This gives the protein CASSREAGANVLTF.